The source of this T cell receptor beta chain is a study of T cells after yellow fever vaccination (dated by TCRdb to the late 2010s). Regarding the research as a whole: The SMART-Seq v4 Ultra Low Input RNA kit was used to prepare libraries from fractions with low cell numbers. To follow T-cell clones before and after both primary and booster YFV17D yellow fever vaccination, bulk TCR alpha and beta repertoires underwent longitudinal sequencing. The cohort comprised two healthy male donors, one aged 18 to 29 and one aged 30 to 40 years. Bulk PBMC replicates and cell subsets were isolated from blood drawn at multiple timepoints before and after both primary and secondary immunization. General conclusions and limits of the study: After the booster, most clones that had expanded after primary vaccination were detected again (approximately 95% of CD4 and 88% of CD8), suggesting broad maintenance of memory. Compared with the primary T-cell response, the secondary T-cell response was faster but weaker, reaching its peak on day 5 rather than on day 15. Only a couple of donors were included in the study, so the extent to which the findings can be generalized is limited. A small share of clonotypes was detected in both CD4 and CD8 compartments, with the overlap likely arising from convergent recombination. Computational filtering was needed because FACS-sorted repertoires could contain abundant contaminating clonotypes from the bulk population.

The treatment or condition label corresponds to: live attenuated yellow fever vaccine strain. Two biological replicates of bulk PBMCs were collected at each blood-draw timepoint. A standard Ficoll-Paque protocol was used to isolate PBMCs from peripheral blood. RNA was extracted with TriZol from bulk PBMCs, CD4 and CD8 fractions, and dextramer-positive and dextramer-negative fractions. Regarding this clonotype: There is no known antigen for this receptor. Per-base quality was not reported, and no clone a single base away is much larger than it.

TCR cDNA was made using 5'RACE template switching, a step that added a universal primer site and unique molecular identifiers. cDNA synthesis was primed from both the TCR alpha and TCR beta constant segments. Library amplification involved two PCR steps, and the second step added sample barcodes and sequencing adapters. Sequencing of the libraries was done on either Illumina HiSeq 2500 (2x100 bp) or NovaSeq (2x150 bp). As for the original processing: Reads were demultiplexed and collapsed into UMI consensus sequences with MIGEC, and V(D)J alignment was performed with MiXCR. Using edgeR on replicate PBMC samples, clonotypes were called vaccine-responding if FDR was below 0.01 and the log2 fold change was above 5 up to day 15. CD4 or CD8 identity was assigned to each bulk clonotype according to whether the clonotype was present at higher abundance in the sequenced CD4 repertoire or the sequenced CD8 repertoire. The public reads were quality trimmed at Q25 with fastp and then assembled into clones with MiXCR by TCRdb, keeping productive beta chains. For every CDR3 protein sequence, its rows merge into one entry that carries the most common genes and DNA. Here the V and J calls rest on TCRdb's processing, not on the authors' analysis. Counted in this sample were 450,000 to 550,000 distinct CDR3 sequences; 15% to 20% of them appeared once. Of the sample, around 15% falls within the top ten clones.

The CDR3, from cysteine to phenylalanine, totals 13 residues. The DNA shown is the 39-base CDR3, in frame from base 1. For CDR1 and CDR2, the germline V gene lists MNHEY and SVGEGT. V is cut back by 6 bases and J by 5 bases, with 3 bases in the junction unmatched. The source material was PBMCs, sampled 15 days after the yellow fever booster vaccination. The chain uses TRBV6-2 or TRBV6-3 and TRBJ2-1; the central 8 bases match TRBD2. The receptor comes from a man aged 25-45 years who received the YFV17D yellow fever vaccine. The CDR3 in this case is CASRGSGDNEQFF. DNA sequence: TGTGCCAGCAGGGGTAGCGGGGACAATGAGCAGTTCTTC.